The TCR beta chain under discussion was sequenced for a study of shared clonotypes between healthy human individuals. The CDR3 is 13 residues long. The germline V gene encodes CDR1 SNHLY and CDR2 FYNNEI. Trimming pared 4 bases from V and 6 bases from J, leaving 13 bases between. TCRdb keeps only in-frame clones here, not all; method: immunoSEQ multiplex PCR. Seen here are some 1.5 million clones, 95% to 99% observed once, and the top ten hold about 0.42%. The chain uses TRBV2 and TRBJ2-7; possibly TRBD2 for D (6 bases). The sequencing input was naive CD4+ T cells sorted from blood. Subset: CD45RA+ positively selected. The clonotype originates from a man under 40 in good health. The CDR3 protein is CASSGDSFREQYF. In DNA, the CDR3 is TGTGCCAGCAGTGGGGACTCCTTTCGCGAGCAGTACTTC.